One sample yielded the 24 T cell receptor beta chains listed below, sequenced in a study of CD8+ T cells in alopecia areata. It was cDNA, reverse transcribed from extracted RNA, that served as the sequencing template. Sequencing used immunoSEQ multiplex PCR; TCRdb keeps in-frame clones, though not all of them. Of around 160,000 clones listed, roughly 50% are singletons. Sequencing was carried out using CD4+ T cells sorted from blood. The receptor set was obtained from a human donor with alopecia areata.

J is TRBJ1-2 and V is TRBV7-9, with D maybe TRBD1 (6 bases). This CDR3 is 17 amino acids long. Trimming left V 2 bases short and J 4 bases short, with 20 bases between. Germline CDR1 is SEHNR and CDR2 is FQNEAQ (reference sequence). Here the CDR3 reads CASSLPGRQDPSYGYTF. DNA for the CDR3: TGTGCCAGCAGCTTACCCGGGCGACAGGACCCCAGCTATGGCTACACCTTC.

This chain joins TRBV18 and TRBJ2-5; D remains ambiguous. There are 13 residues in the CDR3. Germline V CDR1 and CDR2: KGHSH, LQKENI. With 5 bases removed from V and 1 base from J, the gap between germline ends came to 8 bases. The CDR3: CASSVDLQETQYF. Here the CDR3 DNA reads TGTGCCAGCTCAGTCGATCTCCAAGAGACCCAGTACTTC.

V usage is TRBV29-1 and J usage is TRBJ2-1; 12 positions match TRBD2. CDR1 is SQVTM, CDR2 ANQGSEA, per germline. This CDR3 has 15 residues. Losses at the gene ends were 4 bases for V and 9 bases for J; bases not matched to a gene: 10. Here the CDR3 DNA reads TGCAGCGTTGCCCTCCGACTAGCGGGAGTCGGTGAGCAGTTCTTC. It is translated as CSVALRLAGVGEQFF.

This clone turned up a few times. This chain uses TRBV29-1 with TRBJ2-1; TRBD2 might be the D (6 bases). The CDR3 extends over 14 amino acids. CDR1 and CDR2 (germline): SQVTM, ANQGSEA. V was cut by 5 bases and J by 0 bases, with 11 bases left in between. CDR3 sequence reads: CSVKAGNSYNEQFF. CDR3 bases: TGCAGCGTTAAGGCGGGGAACTCCTACAATGAGCAGTTCTTC.

CDR3 protein: CASSRYRGVETQYF. The CDR3 DNA is TGTGCCAGCAGTAGATATAGGGGTGTGGAGACCCAGTACTTC. The rearrangement joins TRBV27 to TRBJ2-5; tentatively, D is TRBD1 (5 bases). The CDR3 runs 14 residues. The V gene's germline CDR1 is MNHEY and CDR2 SMNVEV (reference sequence). V lost 5 bases, J lost 5 bases, and 15 bases lay in between.

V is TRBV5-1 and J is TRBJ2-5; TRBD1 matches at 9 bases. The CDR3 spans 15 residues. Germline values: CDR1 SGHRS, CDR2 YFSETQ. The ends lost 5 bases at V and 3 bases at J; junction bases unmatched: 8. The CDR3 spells CASSKDGDREETQYF. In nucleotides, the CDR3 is TGCGCCAGCAGTAAAGATGGGGACAGGGAAGAGACCCAGTACTTC.

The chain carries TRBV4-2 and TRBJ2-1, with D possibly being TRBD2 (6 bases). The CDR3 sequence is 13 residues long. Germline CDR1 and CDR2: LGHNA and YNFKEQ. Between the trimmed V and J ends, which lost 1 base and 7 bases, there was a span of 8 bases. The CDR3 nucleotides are TGTGCCAGCAGCCAAGGGCGGGATAATGAGCAGTTCTTC. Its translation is CASSQGRDNEQFF.

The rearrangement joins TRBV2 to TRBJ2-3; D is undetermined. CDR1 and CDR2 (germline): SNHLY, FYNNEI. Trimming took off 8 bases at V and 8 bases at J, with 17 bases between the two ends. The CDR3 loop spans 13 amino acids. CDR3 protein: CASSKSRLRTQYF. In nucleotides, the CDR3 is TGTGCCAGCTCAAAATCCCGGCTCCGTACGCAGTATTTT.

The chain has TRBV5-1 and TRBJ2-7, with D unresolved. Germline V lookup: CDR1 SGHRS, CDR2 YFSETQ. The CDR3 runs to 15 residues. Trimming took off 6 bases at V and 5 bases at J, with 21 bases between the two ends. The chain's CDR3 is CASTAHSPLPNEQYF. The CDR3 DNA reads TGCGCCAGCACCGCTCATTCACCGTTACCTAACGAGCAGTACTTC.

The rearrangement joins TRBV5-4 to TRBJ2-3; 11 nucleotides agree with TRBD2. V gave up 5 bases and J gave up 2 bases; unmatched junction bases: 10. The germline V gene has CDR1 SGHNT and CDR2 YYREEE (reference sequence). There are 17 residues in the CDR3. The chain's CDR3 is CASSPTSSGRPTDTQYF. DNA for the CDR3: TGTGCCAGCAGTCCAACCTCTAGCGGGAGGCCCACAGATACGCAGTATTTT.

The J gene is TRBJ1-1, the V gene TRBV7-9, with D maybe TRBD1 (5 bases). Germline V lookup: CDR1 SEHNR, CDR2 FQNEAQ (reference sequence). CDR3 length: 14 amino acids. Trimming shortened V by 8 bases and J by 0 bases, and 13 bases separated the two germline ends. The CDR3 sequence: CASSELGVNTEAFF. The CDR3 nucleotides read TGTGCCAGCTCTGAATTGGGGGTGAACACTGAAGCTTTCTTT.

The CDR3 region has the DNA TGTGCCAGCAGCTCACTGACTGGCACCGGGGAGCTGTTTTTT. Encoded protein: CASSSLTGTGELFF. The chain links TRBV5-4 to TRBJ2-2; D remains unclear. CDR3 length: 14 residues. Germline V gene lookup returns CDR1 SGHNT and CDR2 YYREEE (reference sequence). The V end lost 3 bases, the J end lost 4 bases, and 10 bases lay between the germline ends.

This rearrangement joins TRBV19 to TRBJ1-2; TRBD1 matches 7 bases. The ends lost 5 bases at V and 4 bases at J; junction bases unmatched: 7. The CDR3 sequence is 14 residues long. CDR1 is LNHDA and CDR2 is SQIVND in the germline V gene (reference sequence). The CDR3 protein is CASSSPDRSYGYTF. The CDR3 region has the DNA TGTGCCAGTAGTTCCCCGGACAGGAGCTATGGCTACACCTTC.

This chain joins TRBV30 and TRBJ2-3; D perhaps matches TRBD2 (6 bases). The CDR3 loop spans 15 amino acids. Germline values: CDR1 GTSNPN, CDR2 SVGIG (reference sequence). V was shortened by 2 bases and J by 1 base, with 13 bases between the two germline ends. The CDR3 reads CAWSLGGLGTDTQYF. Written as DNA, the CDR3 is TGTGCCTGGAGTTTGGGAGGTTTGGGCACAGATACGCAGTATTTT.

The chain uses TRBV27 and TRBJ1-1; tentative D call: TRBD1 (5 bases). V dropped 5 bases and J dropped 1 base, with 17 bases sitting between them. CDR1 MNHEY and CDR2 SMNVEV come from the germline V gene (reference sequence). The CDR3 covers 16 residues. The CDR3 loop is CASSGGLQGPNTEAFF. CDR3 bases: TGTGCCAGCAGTGGAGGCCTGCAGGGTCCGAACACTGAAGCTTTCTTT.

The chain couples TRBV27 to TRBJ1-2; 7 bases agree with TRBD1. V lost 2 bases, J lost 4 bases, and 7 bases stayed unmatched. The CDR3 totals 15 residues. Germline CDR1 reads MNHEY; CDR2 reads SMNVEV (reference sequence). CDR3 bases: TGTGCCAGCAGTTTACGGGGACAGCTTCCCTATGGCTACACCTTC. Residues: CASSLRGQLPYGYTF.

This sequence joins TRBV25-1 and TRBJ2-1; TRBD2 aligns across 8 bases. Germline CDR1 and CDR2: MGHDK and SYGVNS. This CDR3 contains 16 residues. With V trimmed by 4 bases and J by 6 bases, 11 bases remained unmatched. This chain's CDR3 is CASSGTGTRTPNEQFF. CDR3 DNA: TGTGCCAGCAGTGGCACCGGGACTAGGACTCCCAATGAGCAGTTCTTC.

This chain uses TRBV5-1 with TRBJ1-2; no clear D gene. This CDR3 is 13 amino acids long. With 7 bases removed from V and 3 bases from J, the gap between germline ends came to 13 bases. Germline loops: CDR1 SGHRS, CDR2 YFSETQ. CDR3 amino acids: CASRLDMDYGYTF. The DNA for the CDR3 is TGCGCCAGCCGTTTAGACATGGACTATGGCTACACCTTC.

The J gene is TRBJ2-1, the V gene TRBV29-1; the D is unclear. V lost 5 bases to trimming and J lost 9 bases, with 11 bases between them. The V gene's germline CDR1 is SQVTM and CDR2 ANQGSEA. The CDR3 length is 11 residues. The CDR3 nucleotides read TGCAGCGTTCTGAGGCTGGGTGAGCAGTTCTTC. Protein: CSVLRLGEQFF.

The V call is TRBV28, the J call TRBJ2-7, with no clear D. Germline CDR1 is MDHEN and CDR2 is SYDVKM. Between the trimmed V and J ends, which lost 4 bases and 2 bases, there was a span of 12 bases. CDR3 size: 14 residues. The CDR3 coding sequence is TGTGCCAGCAGTTCCGGTACAGACGCCTACGAGCAGTACTTC. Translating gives CASSSGTDAYEQYF.

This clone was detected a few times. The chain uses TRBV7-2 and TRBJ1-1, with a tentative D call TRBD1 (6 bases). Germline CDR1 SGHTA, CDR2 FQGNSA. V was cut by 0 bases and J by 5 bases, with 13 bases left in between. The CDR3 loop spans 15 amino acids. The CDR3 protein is CASSLAGGTGTEAFF. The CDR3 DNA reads TGTGCCAGCAGCTTAGCGGGGGGAACAGGGACTGAAGCTTTCTTT. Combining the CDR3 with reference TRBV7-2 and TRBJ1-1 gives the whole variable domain GAGVSQSPSNKVTEKGKDVELRCDPISGHTALYWYRQSLGQGLEFLIYFQGNSAPDKSGLPSDRFSAERTGGSVSTLTIQRTQQEDSAVYLCASSLAGGTGTEAFFGQGTRLTVV.

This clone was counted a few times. The CDR3 region is CASTPQGGRSYEQYF. For the CDR3, the DNA is TGTGCCAGCACCCCTCAGGGGGGACGCTCCTACGAGCAGTACTTC. V gene TRBV5-5 combines with J gene TRBJ2-7; TRBD1 might be the D (7 bases). Germline-derived CDR1 and CDR2 are SGHKS and YYEKEE (reference sequence). The V and J ends lost 6 bases and 0 bases respectively, with 16 bases between them. This CDR3 has 15 residues.

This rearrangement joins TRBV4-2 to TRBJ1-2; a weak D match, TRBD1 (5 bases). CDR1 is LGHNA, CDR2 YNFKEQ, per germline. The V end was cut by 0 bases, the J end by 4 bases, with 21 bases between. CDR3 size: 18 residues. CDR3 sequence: CASSQDLRGPRGGYGYTF. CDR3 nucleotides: TGTGCCAGCAGCCAAGATCTGAGAGGCCCAAGGGGTGGCTATGGCTACACCTTC.

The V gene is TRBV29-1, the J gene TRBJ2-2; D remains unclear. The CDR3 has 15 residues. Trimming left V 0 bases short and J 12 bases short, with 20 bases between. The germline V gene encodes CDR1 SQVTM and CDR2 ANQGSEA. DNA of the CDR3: TGCAGCGTTGAAGATCTGACCCTGCCGCGAGCCCAGCTGTTTTTT. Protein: CSVEDLTLPRAQLFF.